Shown below are 12 T cell receptor beta chains from a single sample sequenced in a study of blood T cell repertoires in COVID-19. Method: immunoSEQ multiplex PCR; TCRdb's copy keeps in-frame clones and lacks some. The sample holds about 74,000 clones, less than 95% seen once. The specimen was peripheral blood. The source of these receptors is a woman between 45 and 65 years old in a cohort sampled during active COVID-19.

This chain uses TRBV6-5 with TRBJ2-5; TRBD1 matches 9 bases. The germline CDR1 and CDR2 sequences are MNHEY and SVGAGI. The CDR3 has 15 amino acids. V trimming: 2 bases; J trimming: 1 base; junction bases outside the gene matches: 2. In DNA form, the CDR3 reads TGTGCCAGCAGTTACCAGACAGGGGGCCAAGAGACCCAGTACTTC. Translating it yields CASSYQTGGQETQYF.

The chain couples TRBV19 to TRBJ2-7, with a tentative D call TRBD1 (7 bases). The ends were cut back, 3 bases at V and 3 bases at J, with 12 bases in the middle. Germline loops: CDR1 LNHDA, CDR2 SQIVND (reference sequence). This CDR3 is 14 amino acids long. CDR3 nucleotide sequence: TGTGCCAGTAGTATCCAGGGGGGAGACTACGAGCAGTACTTC. The encoded protein is CASSIQGGDYEQYF. Full variable domain (remainder filled in from reference TRBV19 and TRBJ2-7): DGGITQSPKYLFRKEGQNVTLSCEQNLNHDAMYWYRQDPGQGLRLIYYSQIVNDFQKGDIAEGYSVSREKKESFPLTVTSAQKNPTAFYLCASSIQGGDYEQYFGPGTRLTVT.

The rearrangement uses TRBV28 and TRBJ1-6, with D possibly TRBD1 on 5 matching bases. CDR1 MDHEN and CDR2 SYDVKM come from the germline V gene. The CDR3 runs to 14 residues. The V gene lost 4 bases and the J gene lost 7 bases, with 11 bases spanning the gap. The CDR3 nucleotides read TGTGCCAGCAGTTCGACGACAGTAAATTCACCCCTCCACTTT. Translated: CASSSTTVNSPLHF.

V gene TRBV7-7 combines with J gene TRBJ2-2; perhaps TRBD2 as D (5 bases). V lost 6 bases, J lost 3 bases, and 8 bases lay in between. The CDR3 length is 13 residues. The germline gives CDR1 SSHAT, CDR2 FNYEAQ (reference sequence). The CDR3, as DNA: TGTGCCAGCAGTTCGGAGGACACCGGGGAGCTGTTTTTT. It specifies CASSSEDTGELFF. The full variable domain, in which reference TRBV7-7 and TRBJ2-2 provide the parts outside the CDR3, is GAGVSQSPRYKVTKRGQDVTLRCDPISSHATLYWYQQALGQGPEFLTYFNYEAQPDKSGLPSDRFSAERPEGSISTLTIQRTEQRDSAMYRCASSSEDTGELFFGEGSRLTVL.

The chain couples TRBV7-8 to TRBJ1-1; no reliable D call. There are 15 residues in the CDR3. The V end lost 2 bases, the J end lost 3 bases, and 13 bases lay between the germline ends. Germline V lookup: CDR1 SGHVS, CDR2 FQNEAQ. The CDR3 nucleotides are TGTGCCAGCAGCTTATTAAGGTTGGAGGACACTGAAGCTTTCTTT. Translating it yields CASSLLRLEDTEAFF. The entire variable domain, with the rest obtained from reference TRBV7-8 and TRBJ1-1, is as follows: GAGVSQSPRYKVAKRGQDVALRCDPISGHVSLFWYQQALGQGPEFLTYFQNEAQLDKSGLPSDRFFAERPEGSVSTLKIQRTQQEDSAVYLCASSLLRLEDTEAFFGQGTRLTVV.

The chain joins TRBV5-1 to TRBJ1-1; TRBD1 is a possible D gene (6 bases). Trimming took 5 bases from V and 6 from J, leaving 17 bases between them. The germline V gene encodes CDR1 SGHRS and CDR2 YFSETQ. The CDR3 is 14 residues long. This CDR3 reads CASSLQGRGAEAFF. The CDR3 DNA follows: TGCGCCAGCAGTCTCCAGGGGCGAGGCGCTGAAGCTTTCTTT. Complete variable domain (other parts from reference TRBV5-1 and TRBJ1-1): KAGVTQTPRYLIKTRGQQVTLSCSPISGHRSVSWYQQTPGQGLQFLFEYFSETQRNKGNFPGRFSGRQFSNSRSEMNVSTLELGDSALYLCASSLQGRGAEAFFGQGTRLTVV.

The chain couples TRBV7-2 to TRBJ1-5, with D possibly being TRBD1 (6 bases). This CDR3 contains 16 residues. Trimming removed 5 bases from V and 3 bases from J, with 17 bases in between. CDR1 and CDR2 from the germline V gene are SGHTA and FQGNSA. The CDR3 bases are TGTGCCAGCAGCCCCGGAGGACAGAATTACAATCAGCCCCAGCATTTT. Its translation is CASSPGGQNYNQPQHF.

This clone came up once. The rearrangement links TRBV25-1 to TRBJ2-1; D is perhaps TRBD2 (6 bases). Germline-derived CDR1 and CDR2 are MGHDK and SYGVNS. This CDR3 has 17 amino acids. The V gene lost 3 bases and the J gene lost 7 bases, with 22 bases spanning the gap. The CDR3 is CASSDPLGRGKGNEQFF. The CDR3 DNA reads TGTGCCAGCAGTGACCCGCTCGGGAGAGGCAAGGGAAATGAGCAGTTCTTC.

This clone has a single count. V gene TRBV18 combines with J gene TRBJ1-2; TRBD1 agrees at 8 bases. CDR1 is KGHSH and CDR2 is LQKENI in the germline V gene. J was trimmed by 4 bases and V by 4 bases; bases with no gene match: 5. There are 14 residues in the CDR3. The CDR3: CASSQQGDGYGYTF. For the CDR3, the DNA is TGTGCCAGCTCACAACAGGGGGATGGCTATGGCTACACCTTC.

This chain links TRBV3-1 (or the pseudogene TRBV3-2) with TRBJ1-4, with D maybe TRBD1 (6 bases). The CDR3 is made up of 14 amino acids. Per the germline V gene, CDR1 is LGHDT and CDR2 is YNNKEL (reference sequence). V was trimmed by 6 bases and J by 7 bases, leaving 15 bases between them. The CDR3 loop reads CASRLQGVGEKLFF. The DNA for the CDR3 is TGTGCCAGCAGGCTACAGGGAGTTGGTGAAAAACTGTTTTTT.

Only one count was recorded for this clone. The genes are TRBV7-2 and TRBJ2-1; D is perhaps TRBD2 (5 bases). Germline V lookup: CDR1 SGHTA, CDR2 FQGNSA. V was trimmed by 5 bases and J by 0 bases, leaving 8 bases between them. The CDR3 has 14 residues. CDR3 DNA: TGTGCCAGCAGCCCCAGCGGCTCCTACAATGAGCAGTTCTTC. It is translated as CASSPSGSYNEQFF.

V usage is TRBV5-1 and J usage is TRBJ2-7, with 7 bases matching TRBD1. This CDR3 is built from 14 residues. The junction had 7 bases not matched to a gene; V was cut back by 4 bases and J by 3 bases. Germline loops: CDR1 SGHRS, CDR2 YFSETQ. The CDR3 nucleotides are TGCGCCAGCAGCACAACCGGGACAGACTACGAGCAGTACTTC. Its protein is CASSTTGTDYEQYF.